The 27 T cell receptor beta chains reported below all come from one sample, sequenced in a study of cytomegalovirus exposure and HLA in healthy donors. PCR was performed using 60 Vbeta and 13 Jbeta primers. TCRdb keeps only in-frame clones here, not all; method: immunoSEQ multiplex PCR. The sample includes about 140,000 clones, 78% of them seen just once. Sequenced input: PBMCs. These receptors originate from a male donor in good health and CMV-seronegative.

On this clone itself: Other DNA sequences within the sample encode an identical CDR3. V and J are TRBV7-9 and TRBJ1-1, with TRBD1 as a possible D gene (5 bases). The CDR3 is made up of 14 amino acids. Germline CDR1 reads SEHNR; CDR2 reads FQNEAQ (reference sequence). V gave up 3 bases and J gave up 0 bases, with 8 bases separating them. CDR3 sequence (DNA): TGTGCCAGCAGCTTCGGGACTCTGAACACTGAAGCTTTCTTT. Protein sequence: CASSFGTLNTEAFF. Complete variable domain (other parts from reference TRBV7-9 and TRBJ1-1): DTGVSQNPRHKITKRGQNVTFRCDPISEHNRLYWYRQTLGQGPEFLTYFQNEAQLEKSRLLSDRFSAERPKGSFSTLEIQRTEQGDSAMYLCASSFGTLNTEAFFGQGTRLTVV.

This chain joins TRBV18 and TRBJ2-7; TRBD1 matches at 10 bases. The CDR3 contains 14 residues. Germline V gene sequence: CDR1 KGHSH, CDR2 LQKENI. V shed 5 bases, J shed 3 bases, and the junction held 4 bases outside the gene matches. CDR3 sequence (DNA): TGTGCCAGCTCAGGGACAGGGGATGACTACGAGCAGTACTTC. Translated, it gives CASSGTGDDYEQYF. Looking up the rest from reference TRBV18 and TRBJ2-7 gives the full variable domain: NAGVMQNPRHLVRRRGQEARLRCSPMKGHSHVYWYRQLPEEGLKFMVYLQKENIIDESGMPKERFSAEFPKEGPSILRIQQVVRGDSAAYFCASSGTGDDYEQYFGPGTRLTVT.

This clone has just one count. This chain uses TRBV4-1 with TRBJ2-5; 9 bases match TRBD1. CDR1 is MGHRA and CDR2 is YSYEKL in the germline V gene. The CDR3 length is 14 residues. J was trimmed by 5 bases and V by 4 bases; bases with no gene match: 5. CDR3 coding DNA: TGCGCCAGCAGCCGTGGACAGGGGTTGGAGACCCAGTACTTC. Translation gives CASSRGQGLETQYF.

V and J are TRBV27 and TRBJ2-1; a weak D match, TRBD1 (5 bases). The CDR3 has 14 residues. Trimming stripped 1 base from V and 5 bases from J, with 9 bases between. Per the germline V gene, CDR1 is MNHEY and CDR2 is SMNVEV (reference sequence). This CDR3 reads CASSLWQGNNEQFF. CDR3 coding DNA: TGTGCCAGCAGTTTATGGCAGGGCAACAATGAGCAGTTCTTC.

This chain joins TRBV9 and TRBJ2-5; D may be TRBD2 (5 bases). V gave up 1 base and J gave up 1 base, with 11 bases separating them. The CDR3 runs 15 residues. In germline, CDR1 is SGDLS, CDR2 YYNGEE. In nucleotides, the CDR3 is TGTGCCAGCAGCGTACTAGGGAGATCCCAAGAGACCCAGTACTTC. Its translation is CASSVLGRSQETQYF.

V usage is TRBV12-5 and J usage is TRBJ2-1; a possible D gene is TRBD2 (6 bases). Between the trimmed V and J ends, which lost 1 base and 2 bases, there was a span of 9 bases. This CDR3 is 15 amino acids long. Looked up from germline, CDR1 is LGHNT and CDR2 is FRNRAP. The CDR3 sequence is CASGLELAPYNEQFF. The CDR3 DNA reads as TGTGCTAGTGGTTTGGAACTAGCCCCCTACAATGAGCAGTTCTTC. Looking up the rest from reference TRBV12-5 and TRBJ2-1 gives the full variable domain: DARVTQTPRHKVTEMGQEVTMRCQPILGHNTVFWYRQTMMQGLELLAYFRNRAPLDDSGMPKDRFSAEMPDATLATLKIQPSEPRDSAVYFCASGLELAPYNEQFFGPGTRLTVL.

The chain uses TRBV4-1 and TRBJ1-2; D is ambiguous. The CDR3 has 11 residues. Germline V CDR1 and CDR2: MGHRA, YSYEKL. V was pared by 4 bases and J by 9 bases, with 9 bases between. CDR3 amino acids: CASSRQASYTF. Written as DNA, the CDR3 is TGCGCCAGCAGCCGCCAAGCGAGCTACACCTTC.

V is TRBV9 and J is TRBJ2-2; 10 positions match TRBD2. The CDR3 runs 16 residues. V shed 3 bases and J 5 bases; nucleotides not matched to a gene: 7. Per germline, CDR1 SGDLS and CDR2 YYNGEE. The CDR3: CASSASSGSGTGELFF. CDR3 bases: TGTGCCAGCAGCGCTTCTAGCGGGAGTGGGACCGGGGAGCTGTTTTTT. The entire variable domain, with the rest obtained from reference TRBV9 and TRBJ2-2, is as follows: DSGVTQTPKHLITATGQRVTLRCSPRSGDLSVYWYQQSLDQGLQFLIQYYNGEERAKGNILERFSAQQFPDLHSELNLSSLELGDSALYFCASSASSGSGTGELFFGEGSRLTVL.

This clone was seen just once. This chain connects TRBV6-4 to TRBJ2-5; the match to TRBD2 covers 11 bases. The CDR3 totals 15 residues. After removal of 6 bases from V and 5 bases from J, the junction contained 8 bases not matched to a gene. Germline V lookup: CDR1 MRHNA, CDR2 SNTAGT. CDR3 DNA: TGTGCCAGCAGCTTCGCCCCTAGCGGGAGGGAGACCCAGTACTTC. Translation: CASSFAPSGRETQYF.

The genes are TRBV5-8 and TRBJ2-5; tentative D call: TRBD1 (5 bases). CDR3 length: 14 residues. V lost 3 bases, J lost 3 bases, and 12 bases lay in between. Germline V CDR1 and CDR2: SGHTS, YDEGEE. In DNA, the CDR3 is TGTGCCAGCAGCTCTGGTTGGGGCGAAGAGACCCAGTACTTC. Protein: CASSSGWGEETQYF.

The V and J genes are TRBV4-2 and TRBJ2-3; 10 bases align to TRBD2. The junction had 5 bases not matched to a gene; V was cut back by 0 bases and J by 2 bases. CDR1 is LGHNA and CDR2 is YNFKEQ in the germline V gene. CDR3 length: 17 amino acids. The CDR3 region is CASSQDVSGGATDTQYF. The CDR3 bases are TGTGCCAGCAGCCAAGATGTGAGCGGGGGGGCCACAGATACGCAGTATTTT.

Turning to this clone: The same CDR3 can be traced to other DNA sequences in this sample. The chain uses TRBV19 and TRBJ2-1; D gene ambiguous. V lost 3 bases and J lost 4, with 10 bases in between. CDR3 size: 14 residues. Germline CDR1 reads LNHDA; CDR2 reads SQIVND (reference sequence). The CDR3 reads CASSIGGPYNEQFF. CDR3 bases: TGTGCCAGTAGTATTGGCGGCCCTTACAATGAGCAGTTCTTC.

The chain joins TRBV10-3 to TRBJ2-6; D perhaps matches TRBD1 (6 bases). This CDR3 has 17 amino acids. Trimming pared 4 bases from V and 0 bases from J, leaving 13 bases between. In germline, CDR1 is ENHRY, CDR2 SYGVKD. The CDR3 here is CAISGGQADSGANVLTF. The CDR3 coding sequence is TGTGCCATCAGTGGGGGACAAGCCGACTCTGGGGCCAACGTCCTGACTTTC.

This clone has just a few counts. The chain employs TRBV25-1 and TRBJ1-1; D is uncertain. Germline CDR1 and CDR2: MGHDK and SYGVNS. The CDR3 runs to 11 residues. Deletions cut 3 bases from V and 8 bases from J, with 7 bases between. The DNA for the CDR3 is TGTGCCAGCAGTGACGCGGCAGAAGCTTTCTTT. It translates to CASSDAAEAFF.

This clone has just one count. The chain couples TRBV19 to TRBJ1-4; D call uncertain. Trimming removed 3 bases at V and 5 bases at J, with 19 bases between. The CDR3 is 17 amino acids. The germline V gene encodes CDR1 LNHDA and CDR2 SQIVND (reference sequence). This chain's CDR3 is CASSIPNTAGLNEKLFF. CDR3 DNA: TGTGCCAGTAGTATTCCAAATACCGCAGGACTGAATGAAAAACTGTTTTTT.

This clone was counted only a few times. The chain couples TRBV6-1 to TRBJ2-7, with D tentatively TRBD1 (6 bases). Trimming took 3 bases from V and 5 from J, leaving 14 bases between them. Germline CDR1 reads MNHNS; CDR2 reads SASEGT. The CDR3 consists of 14 residues. The DNA of the CDR3 is TGTGCCAGCAGTGATCCCGGACAGAGCGACGAGCAGTACTTC. This gives the protein CASSDPGQSDEQYF.

This chain uses TRBV7-6 with TRBJ2-1; 12 bases line up with TRBD2. CDR1 and CDR2 (germline): SGHVS, FNYEAQ. V lost 5 bases, J lost 9 bases, and 11 bases stayed unmatched. The CDR3 is 16 residues long. DNA of the CDR3: TGTGCCAGCAGCCGAAGGGCTAGCGGGGGGGCCTTTGAGCAGTTCTTC. It yields the protein CASSRRASGGAFEQFF.

V gene TRBV30 combines with J gene TRBJ1-5; a weak D match, TRBD1 (5 bases). The CDR3 sequence is 13 residues long. V was trimmed by 4 bases and J by 1 base, leaving 8 bases between them. Germline V lookup: CDR1 GTSNPN, CDR2 SVGIG (reference sequence). Here the CDR3 DNA reads TGTGCCTGGAATCAGGGAAGCAATCAGCCCCAGCATTTT. It is translated as CAWNQGSNQPQHF.

The V call is TRBV6-6, the J call TRBJ2-5; 10 bases agree with TRBD1. This CDR3 contains 16 residues. The J segment lost 5 bases and the V segment lost 6 bases, leaving 12 bases of the junction unmatched. Germline CDR1 MNHNY, CDR2 SVGAGI (reference sequence). The CDR3 nucleotides read TGTGCCAGCAGCCCCGCCCCGGGACAGGGGTTCGAGACCCAGTACTTC. This sequence encodes CASSPAPGQGFETQYF.

Notes on this clone: Mismatch with germline at one junction end may stem from a read error. The CDR3 spells CPSSYGAGGKNIQYF. The CDR3 nucleotides read TGTCCCAGCAGTTACGGGGCGGGGGGGAAAAACATTCAGTACTTC. The rearrangement uses TRBV6-5 and TRBJ2-4; TRBD2 agrees at 9 bases. The germline gives CDR1 MNHEY, CDR2 SVGAGI. The CDR3 consists of 15 residues.

The J gene is TRBJ2-7, the V gene TRBV5-4; 7 nucleotides align to TRBD1. Germline V gene sequence: CDR1 SGHNT, CDR2 YYREEE (reference sequence). V shed 3 bases, J shed 1 base, and the junction held 10 bases outside the gene matches. CDR3 length: 16 amino acids. DNA for the CDR3: TGTGCCAGCAGCTCTCCCGAACAGGGGAAGTCCTACGAGCAGTACTTC. Residues: CASSSPEQGKSYEQYF.

The chain recombines TRBV27 with TRBJ2-3; TRBD2 agrees at 11 bases. After removal of 6 bases from V and 13 bases from J, the junction contained 15 bases not matched to a gene. Germline V gives CDR1 MNHEY, CDR2 SMNVEV (reference sequence). CDR3 length: 15 amino acids. The CDR3 spells CASRDSGRAGWEKYF. The CDR3 DNA reads TGTGCCAGCAGGGATAGCGGGAGGGCCGGTTGGGAGAAGTATTTT.

In this sample, this clone turned up a few times. The genes are TRBV10-3 and TRBJ1-1; TRBD1 agrees at 8 bases. Germline V lookup: CDR1 ENHRY, CDR2 SYGVKD. This CDR3 contains 15 residues. V gave up 5 bases and J gave up 2 bases; unmatched junction bases: 7. The CDR3 loop is CAISPSQGANTEAFF. CDR3 sequence (DNA): TGTGCCATCAGTCCCAGTCAGGGGGCCAACACTGAAGCTTTCTTT.

This clone was picked up a small number of times. In nucleotides, the CDR3 is TGTGCCAGCAGCTCGCTGGACAGGACGACTTACTACGAGCAGTACTTC. Its protein product is CASSSLDRTTYYEQYF. The chain is built from TRBV5-4 and TRBJ2-7; 7 nucleotides align to TRBD1. This CDR3 is built from 16 residues. The J segment lost 3 bases and the V segment lost 3 bases, leaving 12 bases of the junction unmatched. Germline CDR1 reads SGHNT; CDR2 reads YYREEE (reference sequence).

This clone has a single count. The chain combines TRBV4-1 with TRBJ2-7, with D perhaps matching TRBD1 (5 bases). V was trimmed by 3 bases and J by 9 bases, leaving 18 bases between them. Germline loops: CDR1 MGHRA, CDR2 YSYEKL. The CDR3 runs 14 residues. The CDR3, as DNA: TGCGCCAGCAGCCACCAAGGGGCTTCGGACCCGCAGTACTTC. It codes for CASSHQGASDPQYF.

This clone was seen once. The V call is TRBV9, the J call TRBJ2-3; the D is unclear. The germline V gene encodes CDR1 SGDLS and CDR2 YYNGEE. Trimming shortened V by 1 base and J by 6 bases, and 12 bases separated the two germline ends. The CDR3 is 14 amino acids. CDR3 coding DNA: TGTGCCAGCAGCGTATACGGGTCGGCGGATACGCAGTATTTT. Its protein product is CASSVYGSADTQYF.

The chain joins TRBV9 to TRBJ1-4; 7 nucleotides agree with TRBD1. The CDR3 has 18 residues. Unmatched junction bases numbered 19, after V lost 3 bases and J lost 8 bases. Germline CDR1 is SGDLS and CDR2 is YYNGEE. The CDR3 here is CASSDDNALPGQIEKLFF. Written as DNA, the CDR3 is TGTGCCAGCAGCGATGACAATGCCCTCCCGGGACAGATAGAAAAACTGTTTTTT.